The 10 T cell receptor beta chains below all came from one sample that was sequenced in a study of T cells in Graves' hyperthyroidism and ophthalmopathy. From RNA transcripts, TCR beta CDR3 regions were amplified. During a first-round RT-PCR of the TCR CDR3, the HTBI primer set was used. TCRdb analysed the multiplex PCR reads with MiXCR anew, one entry per CDR3 protein. There are 350,000 or so distinct CDR3 sequences in the sample; around 18% occur only once, and 15% to 19% lies in the top ten. The sample comprised blood. All receptors derive from a woman aged 40 to 50 with Graves' ophthalmopathy.

There are many counts of this clonotype. The genes are TRBV11-2 and TRBJ2-7, with D maybe TRBD2 (6 bases). Germline V gene data show CDR1 as SGHAT and CDR2 as FQNNGV. CDR3 size: 15 residues. With 2 bases removed from V and 3 bases from J, the gap between germline ends came to 14 bases. CDR3 in amino acids: CASSLTSGDYYEQYF. The CDR3 region has the DNA TGTGCCAGCAGCTTAACATCGGGGGATTACTACGAGCAGTACTTC.

This clonotype was counted ten times or more. A much bigger clone sits one base away, suggesting this may be a read error. The chain joins TRBV29-1 to TRBJ1-1, with D possibly TRBD1 on 5 matching bases. The germline gives CDR1 SQVTM, CDR2 ANQGSEA. CDR3 length: 10 amino acids. The CDR3 loop reads CTGEGTEAFF. The CDR3 nucleotides are TGCACCGGGGAGGGGACTGAAGCTTTCTTT.

The table lists this clonotype with many counts. The chain employs TRBV10-3 and TRBJ2-7; D may correspond to TRBD1 or TRBD2 (5 bases each). Trimming shortened V by 10 bases and J by 0 bases, and 19 bases separated the two germline ends. CDR1 and CDR2 from the germline V gene are ENHRY and SYGVKD. The CDR3 is made up of 15 amino acids. Here the CDR3 reads CATRDGTQSSYEQYF. In nucleotides, the CDR3 is TGTGCCACCCGGGACGGGACCCAGAGCTCCTACGAGCAGTACTTC.

In this sample, this clonotype turned up many times. The chain uses TRBV7-4 and TRBJ1-1, with D maybe TRBD1 (5 bases). Germline V gene data show CDR1 as SGHVT and CDR2 as SQSDAQ. V was trimmed by 5 bases and J by 4 bases, leaving 20 bases between them. This CDR3 region has 16 residues. The CDR3 spells CASSRPQGLAGTEAFF. The DNA for the CDR3 is TGTGCCAGCAGCCGTCCCCAGGGTTTAGCGGGCACTGAAGCTTTCTTT.

J is TRBJ2-7 and V is TRBV4-1; D not resolved. Germline V gene lookup returns CDR1 MGHRA and CDR2 YSYEKL. The CDR3 sequence is 17 residues long. V lost 0 bases and J lost 2, with 17 bases in between. CDR3: CASSQEKTRVSAYEQYF. In DNA form, the CDR3 reads TGCGCCAGCAGCCAAGAAAAAACTCGGGTGTCCGCCTACGAGCAGTACTTC.

This clonotype has a count of ten or more. The CDR3 here is CASSSSWGGSTEAFF. DNA of the CDR3: TGTGCCAGCAGCTCGAGCTGGGGTGGGAGTACTGAAGCTTTCTTT. The chain links TRBV6-2 or TRBV6-3 to TRBJ1-1; D is undetermined. CDR1 and CDR2 from the germline V gene are MNHEY and SVGEGT. V was shortened by 6 bases and J by 5 bases, with 19 bases between the two germline ends. This CDR3 is 15 amino acids long.

This clonotype was counted only a few times. The rearrangement uses TRBV6-1 and TRBJ2-5, with D possibly being TRBD2 (6 bases). The CDR3 length is 15 residues. V gave up 1 base and J gave up 4 bases, with 13 bases separating them. Germline V gives CDR1 MNHNS, CDR2 SASEGT. The CDR3 DNA reads TGTGCCAGCAGTGAAGGATCGGGGGTAGGAGAGACCCAGTACTTC. It codes for CASSEGSGVGETQYF.

In its sample, this clonotype was seen many times. The chain carries TRBV30 and TRBJ1-1; D ambiguous. Germline lookup yields CDR1 GTSNPN and CDR2 SVGIG (reference sequence). There are 13 residues in the CDR3. V gave up 3 bases and J gave up 0 bases, with 8 bases separating them. CDR3 sequence (DNA): TGTGCCTGGAGACACAACATGAACACTGAAGCTTTCTTT. It encodes CAWRHNMNTEAFF.

This clonotype came up many times. The CDR3: CASSLLGLEETQYF. The CDR3, as DNA: TGTGCCAGCAGCTTACTGGGACTAGAAGAGACCCAGTACTTC. The V call is TRBV7-9, the J call TRBJ2-5; TRBD2 matches 8 bases. Trimming cost V 2 bases and J 3 bases; bases outside gene matches: 2. The CDR3 is made up of 14 amino acids. CDR1 and CDR2 from the germline V gene are SEHNR and FQNEAQ (reference sequence).

This chain connects TRBV28 to TRBJ2-7, with D hard to call. Germline CDR1 MDHEN, CDR2 SYDVKM. V was clipped by 1 base and J by 4 bases, with 11 bases between them. This CDR3 spans 14 amino acids. The CDR3 DNA reads as TGTGCCAGCAGTTTATTAGTAGGCCGATACGAGCAGTACTTC. This codes for CASSLLVGRYEQYF.